The 7 T cell receptor beta chains reported below all come from one sample, sequenced in a study of graft-versus-host responses after intestinal transplantation. The protocol was immunoSEQ multiplex PCR, while the TCRdb copy is restricted to in-frame clones and leaves out a portion. Among 43,000 or so clones listed, about 95% were seen once. The specimen comprised PBMCs, sampled 335 days after intestinal transplant. These receptors all come from a human patient who received an intestinal transplant, so some T cells may come from the graft donor.

V usage is TRBV27 and J usage is TRBJ1-4; maybe TRBD1 (5 bases). This CDR3 has 15 amino acids. Trimming stripped 6 bases from V and 2 bases from J, with 13 bases between. Germline CDR1 reads MNHEY; CDR2 reads SMNVEV (reference sequence). DNA of the CDR3: TGTGCCAGCAGGGACACATTATCGACTAATGAAAAACTGTTTTTT. Translation: CASRDTLSTNEKLFF.

The chain links TRBV11-2 to TRBJ2-7, with 12 bases fitting TRBD2. The V gene's germline CDR1 is SGHAT and CDR2 FQNNGV. V lost 2 bases and J lost 6; bases outside the gene matches: 14. CDR3 size: 18 residues. CDR3 DNA: TGTGCCAGCAGCTTATACTCGGGGGCTAGCGGGAGGGCGGGCGAGCAGTACTTC. Translating gives CASSLYSGASGRAGEQYF.

The V gene is TRBV10-1, the J gene TRBJ2-5; TRBD2 matches 12 bases. With V trimmed by 0 bases and J by 5 bases, 7 bases remained unmatched. The germline gives CDR1 WNHNN, CDR2 SYGVQD (reference sequence). The CDR3 spans 17 residues. The CDR3, as DNA: TGCGCCAGCAGTGAGTCGATACTAGCGGGGGGACGGGAGACCCAGTACTTC. It codes for CASSESILAGGRETQYF.

The V and J genes are TRBV2 and TRBJ1-2; D ambiguous. The V gene lost 7 bases and the J gene lost 4 bases, with 19 bases spanning the gap. The CDR3 loop spans 15 amino acids. CDR1 is SNHLY, CDR2 FYNNEI, per germline. The CDR3 coding sequence is TGTGCCAGCACTGGTTTCGGACTACCCCTCTATGGCTACACCTTC. Protein sequence: CASTGFGLPLYGYTF.

V and J are TRBV11-1 and TRBJ2-3; 12 nucleotides match TRBD2. The CDR3 contains 16 residues. The V segment lost 4 bases and the J segment 5 bases; nucleotides outside the gene matches: 7. Germline V gene data show CDR1 as SGHAT and CDR2 as FQDESV (reference sequence). The CDR3 loop reads CASSSRLAGEEDTQYF. CDR3 DNA: TGTGCCAGCAGCTCCCGACTAGCGGGAGAGGAAGATACGCAGTATTTT.

In DNA, the CDR3 is TGCGCCAGCAGTGAGTCTGGAGAAGAGACCCAGTACTTC. Protein: CASSESGEETQYF. The chain has TRBV10-1 and TRBJ2-5, with D hard to call. Trimming pared 0 bases from V and 3 bases from J, leaving 5 bases between. Per the germline V gene, CDR1 is WNHNN and CDR2 is SYGVQD (reference sequence). This CDR3 comprises 13 residues.

The rearrangement links TRBV19 to TRBJ1-6, with D possibly matching TRBD1 (5 bases). The CDR3 is 15 residues long. The germline V gene encodes CDR1 LNHDA and CDR2 SQIVND (reference sequence). V gave up 1 base and J gave up 6 bases, with 10 bases separating them. CDR3 sequence: CASSIGGELNSPLHF. CDR3 sequence (DNA): TGTGCCAGTAGTATAGGAGGGGAGCTTAATTCACCCCTCCACTTT.